A single sample gave rise to the 11 T cell receptor beta chains below, sequenced in a study of blood T cell repertoires in COVID-19. TCRdb keeps only in-frame clones here, not all; method: immunoSEQ multiplex PCR. The repertoire includes around 80,000 clones, more than 75% of them detected once, and 20% sits in the top ten. Material: peripheral blood. The receptors were sampled from a woman aged 80 or over with active or convalescent COVID-19.

This sequence joins TRBV3-1 (or the pseudogene TRBV3-2) and TRBJ2-7; the D is unclear. The CDR3 totals 16 residues. Germline assignment: CDR1 LGHDT and CDR2 YNNKEL (reference sequence). With 0 bases removed from V and 0 bases from J, the gap between germline ends came to 12 bases. As DNA, the CDR3 is TGTGCCAGCAGCCAAGATCCCTCCGTCAGCTCCTACGAGCAGTACTTC. Translating it yields CASSQDPSVSSYEQYF.

The rearrangement joins TRBV7-2 to TRBJ2-3, with 7 bases lining up with TRBD2. Unmatched junction bases numbered 4, after V lost 0 bases and J lost 4 bases. The CDR3 consists of 15 residues. The germline V gene has CDR1 SGHTA and CDR2 FQGNSA. CDR3 loop: CASSLAVGGADTQYF. CDR3 coding DNA: TGTGCCAGCAGCTTAGCGGTGGGAGGGGCAGATACGCAGTATTTT. Based on the CDR3 plus reference TRBV7-2 and TRBJ2-3, the full variable domain is GAGVSQSPSNKVTEKGKDVELRCDPISGHTALYWYRQSLGQGLEFLIYFQGNSAPDKSGLPSDRFSAERTGGSVSTLTIQRTQQEDSAVYLCASSLAVGGADTQYFGPGTRLTVL.

This sequence joins TRBV5-1 and TRBJ2-1; 14 nucleotides match TRBD2. From germline, CDR1 is SGHRS and CDR2 YFSETQ. The trim removed 4 bases at V and 0 bases at J, leaving 6 bases unmatched. This CDR3 contains 18 residues. CDR3 sequence: CASSIGLAGGPSYNEQFF. The CDR3 region has the DNA TGCGCCAGCAGCATCGGACTAGCGGGGGGCCCCTCCTACAATGAGCAGTTCTTC.

V is TRBV27 and J is TRBJ1-1; D possibly corresponds to TRBD1 (6 bases). The CDR3 has 16 amino acids. Germline CDR1 and CDR2: MNHEY and SMNVEV (reference sequence). The V end lost 0 bases, the J end lost 0 bases, and 11 bases lay between the germline ends. CDR3 amino acids: CASSLSKRGLNTEAFF. The CDR3 DNA reads as TGTGCCAGCAGTTTATCGAAGCGGGGGCTGAACACTGAAGCTTTCTTT.

The rearrangement uses TRBV3-1 (or the pseudogene TRBV3-2) and TRBJ1-2, with D tentatively TRBD1 (5 bases). The CDR3 runs 20 residues. CDR1 and CDR2 from the germline V gene are LGHDT and YNNKEL (reference sequence). V lost 0 bases to trimming and J lost 4 bases, with 27 bases between them. CDR3 DNA sequence: TGTGCCAGCAGCCAAGATAAAACGGTGGGACTCCCCTCGAGCATCTATGGCTACACCTTC. This gives the protein CASSQDKTVGLPSSIYGYTF.

This clone was observed a few times. The chain joins TRBV29-1 to TRBJ2-3; the match to TRBD2 covers 8 bases. Germline V gives CDR1 SQVTM, CDR2 ANQGSEA. Unmatched junction bases numbered 3, after V lost 5 bases and J lost 2 bases. The CDR3 length is 13 residues. CDR3 sequence reads: CSVRGGFTDTQYF. As DNA, the CDR3 is TGCAGCGTTCGGGGGGGCTTCACAGATACGCAGTATTTT.

As DNA, the CDR3 is TGTGCCAGCAGCTTAAATCCAGGGGGCAGGGACACCATATATTTT. This encodes CASSLNPGGRDTIYF. The genes are TRBV7-6 and TRBJ1-3; 8 bases map to TRBD1. Unmatched junction bases numbered 8, after V lost 2 bases and J lost 8 bases. Germline V gene lookup returns CDR1 SGHVS and CDR2 FNYEAQ. CDR3 size: 15 residues.

This clone showed up just once. V is TRBV6-2 or TRBV6-3 and J is TRBJ2-3; 8 bases agree with TRBD2. Germline V lookup: CDR1 MNHEY, CDR2 SVGEGT. Trimming took 8 bases from V and 5 from J; bases not matched to a gene: 9. This CDR3 has 14 amino acids. CDR3 nucleotide sequence: TGTGCCAGCGGCCTCGGGGGGGCCATAGATACGCAGTATTTT. As protein: CASGLGGAIDTQYF.

This clone was seen a few times. This rearrangement joins TRBV5-4 to TRBJ2-5, with 8 positions matching TRBD2. CDR3 size: 16 residues. V shed 4 bases, J shed 5 bases, and the junction held 13 bases outside the gene matches. Germline loops: CDR1 SGHNT, CDR2 YYREEE (reference sequence). CDR3 bases: TGTGCCAGCAGCCCCCGAGTCTCGGGGGGGCAGGAGACCCAGTACTTC. It is translated as CASSPRVSGGQETQYF.

J is TRBJ2-1 and V is TRBV14, with 8 bases aligning to TRBD1. The junction had 10 bases not matched to a gene; V was cut back by 3 bases and J by 3 bases. Germline CDR1 is SGHDN and CDR2 is FVKESK. The CDR3 sequence is 17 residues long. The CDR3: CASSHLPGQEIYNEQFF. The CDR3 region has the DNA TGTGCCAGCAGCCATTTACCGGGACAGGAGATCTACAATGAGCAGTTCTTC.

The J gene is TRBJ2-6, the V gene TRBV7-8; D is perhaps TRBD2 (5 bases). Looked up from germline, CDR1 is SGHVS and CDR2 is FQNEAQ. The CDR3 loop spans 14 amino acids. V dropped 5 bases and J dropped 7 bases, with 12 bases sitting between them. The CDR3: CASSPGLPANVLTF. Written as DNA, the CDR3 is TGTGCCAGCAGCCCCGGACTGCCTGCCAACGTCCTGACTTTC.